These 17 T cell receptor beta chains were all obtained from the same sample, sequenced in a study of T cell changes during pregnancy in multiple sclerosis. Clones were sequenced by immunoSEQ multiplex PCR, and TCRdb holds only the in-frame ones, with some missing. The table includes some 120,000 clones, approximately 93% detected once. Sequenced here: peripheral blood, sampled before pregnancy. Source of these receptors: a female donor with multiple sclerosis, enrolled in a pregnancy study.

This chain joins TRBV6-5 and TRBJ2-3; 7 bases match TRBD2. The CDR3 contains 15 residues. Looked up from germline, CDR1 is MNHEY and CDR2 is SVGAGI. V lost 0 bases, J lost 0 bases, and 0 bases stayed unmatched. In nucleotides, the CDR3 is TGTGCCAGCAGTTACTCCGGGGGGAGCACAGATACGCAGTATTTT. It yields the protein CASSYSGGSTDTQYF.

CDR3 region: CASSPRQETQYF. The CDR3 DNA reads TGTGCCAGCTCACCGCGCCAAGAGACCCAGTACTTC. V is TRBV18 and J is TRBJ2-5; the D is unclear. The CDR3 runs 12 residues. Germline CDR1 KGHSH, CDR2 LQKENI. V lost 3 bases, J lost 1 base, and 3 bases lay in between. The full variable domain, its missing parts supplied by reference TRBV18 and TRBJ2-5, is NAGVMQNPRHLVRRRGQEARLRCSPMKGHSHVYWYRQLPEEGLKFMVYLQKENIIDESGMPKERFSAEFPKEGPSILRIQQVVRGDSAAYFCASSPRQETQYFGPGTRLLVL.

This chain uses TRBV27 with TRBJ1-4; D remains unclear. The germline V gene has CDR1 MNHEY and CDR2 SMNVEV (reference sequence). The CDR3 has 15 residues. V shed 0 bases and J shed 3 bases, with 8 bases lying between them. CDR3 nucleotide sequence: TGTGCCAGCAGTTTATCGCGCGGGGCTAATGAAAAACTGTTTTTT. Protein sequence: CASSLSRGANEKLFF.

This clone showed up just once. The chain couples TRBV5-1 to TRBJ2-7; 7 bases match TRBD1. CDR3 length: 14 amino acids. V was pared by 2 bases and J by 3 bases, with 5 bases of the junction left unmatched. The germline V gene encodes CDR1 SGHRS and CDR2 YFSETQ. In nucleotides, the CDR3 is TGCGCCAGCAGCTTCTGGGACAGAAACTACGAGCAGTACTTC. It yields the protein CASSFWDRNYEQYF.

V is TRBV12-5 and J is TRBJ2-1; 7 nucleotides agree with TRBD2. CDR3 length: 17 amino acids. Germline V lookup: CDR1 LGHNT, CDR2 FRNRAP. V gave up 0 bases and J gave up 2 bases; unmatched junction bases: 7. CDR3 sequence reads: CASGLVVGGPAYNEQFF. The CDR3, as DNA: TGTGCTAGTGGTTTGGTAGTGGGAGGGCCGGCCTACAATGAGCAGTTCTTC.

The chain combines TRBV5-6 with TRBJ1-2, with TRBD1 identical over 9 bases. The CDR3 is 15 residues long. V trimming: 3 bases; J trimming: 7 bases; junction bases outside the gene matches: 10. The germline V gene has CDR1 SGHDT and CDR2 YYEEEE. CDR3 sequence: CASSSVDRGGRGYTF. The CDR3 nucleotides read TGTGCCAGCAGCTCCGTGGACAGGGGAGGACGTGGCTACACCTTC.

The DNA of the CDR3 is TGTGCCAAGAGGGTGGGCGGGGAGCTGTTTTTT. This codes for CAKRVGGELFF. This chain connects TRBV2 to TRBJ2-2; the D gene is possibly TRBD2 (5 bases). Trimming removed 10 bases from V and 7 bases from J, with 10 bases in between. CDR3 size: 11 residues. Germline CDR1 and CDR2: SNHLY and FYNNEI.

The J gene is TRBJ1-2, the V gene TRBV14, with a tentative D call TRBD1 (6 bases). Germline values: CDR1 SGHDN, CDR2 FVKESK. This CDR3 is built from 16 residues. Trimming stripped 0 bases from V and 3 bases from J, with 14 bases between. The CDR3 loop reads CASSQDRGAGDYGYTF. DNA for the CDR3: TGTGCCAGCAGCCAAGATCGGGGGGCTGGGGACTATGGCTACACCTTC.

The chain links TRBV9 to TRBJ2-1; D remains ambiguous. Germline V CDR1 and CDR2: SGDLS, YYNGEE. The ends were cut back, 0 bases at V and 5 bases at J, with 12 bases in the middle. The CDR3 runs 15 residues. CDR3 region: CASSVAASFHNEQFF. The CDR3 bases are TGTGCCAGCAGCGTAGCGGCTAGTTTCCACAATGAGCAGTTCTTC.

The chain is built from TRBV10-3 and TRBJ1-2; TRBD1 is a possible D gene (5 bases). The CDR3 covers 15 residues. Deletions cut 2 bases from V and 7 bases from J, with 17 bases between. The V gene's germline CDR1 is ENHRY and CDR2 SYGVKD. CDR3 sequence (DNA): TGTGCCATCAGTGAGGGGGCAGGTCGTTCTCCTGGCTACACCTTC. It specifies CAISEGAGRSPGYTF.

This clone came up once. Other DNA sequences of this sample code for an identical CDR3. The chain recombines TRBV28 with TRBJ1-5, with a tentative D call TRBD1 (6 bases). Trimming took 1 base from V and 6 from J, leaving 7 bases between them. CDR3 length: 13 amino acids. Germline V gene data show CDR1 as MDHEN and CDR2 as SYDVKM. The CDR3 DNA reads as TGTGCCAGCAGTTTATTAGGGGGTCAGCCCCAGCATTTT. It codes for CASSLLGGQPQHF.

The chain has TRBV6-1 and TRBJ2-7, with 11 nucleotides matching TRBD2. Trimming at V came to 3 bases and at J to 4 bases, leaving 11 bases not matched to a gene. The germline CDR1 and CDR2 sequences are MNHNS and SASEGT. The CDR3 extends over 17 amino acids. CDR3 sequence: CASSDTSGRSPAYEQYF. CDR3 in DNA: TGTGCCAGCAGTGACACTAGCGGGAGAAGCCCGGCGTACGAGCAGTACTTC.

The table lists this clone with a count of one. The chain recombines TRBV2 with TRBJ2-2; 11 bases agree with TRBD1. Germline-derived CDR1 and CDR2 are SNHLY and FYNNEI. The CDR3 is 15 amino acids. V was pared by 6 bases and J by 6 bases, with 6 bases of the junction left unmatched. CDR3 region: CASSRGQGEAGELFF. The CDR3 coding sequence is TGTGCCAGCAGCCGGGGACAGGGGGAAGCCGGGGAGCTGTTTTTT.

Details on this clone: The junction departs from the called germline gene at one end, perhaps through a read error. The chain uses TRBV5-8 and TRBJ2-3, with D possibly matching TRBD2 (5 bases). This CDR3 contains 14 residues. Germline V lookup: CDR1 SGHTS, CDR2 YDEGEE. The CDR3 spells CASGLTGFTDTQYF. CDR3 DNA sequence: TGTGCCAGCGGCTTGACGGGGTTCACAGATACGCAGTATTTT. Filled out from reference TRBV5-8 and TRBJ2-3, the complete variable domain reads EAGVTQSPTHLIKTRGQQATLRCSPISGHTSVYWYQQALGLGLQFLLWYDEGEERNRGNFPPRFSGRQFPNYSSELNVNALELEDSALYLCASGLTGFTDTQYFGPGTRLTVL.

The chain is built from TRBV10-1 and TRBJ1-5; perhaps TRBD1 as D (6 bases). Trimming shortened V by 6 bases and J by 0 bases, and 18 bases separated the two germline ends. This CDR3 contains 17 residues. Germline V gene data show CDR1 as WNHNN and CDR2 as SYGVQD (reference sequence). CDR3 coding DNA: TGCGCCAGCAGCCAAAAGCGAGGACAGATTAGCAATCAGCCCCAGCATTTT. As protein: CASSQKRGQISNQPQHF.

The V call is TRBV7-3, the J call TRBJ2-7; no firm D call. The CDR3 contains 12 residues. Germline CDR1 reads SGHTA; CDR2 reads FQGTGA. Deletions cut 3 bases from V and 3 bases from J, with 6 bases between. The CDR3 region is CASSLGRYEQYF. For the CDR3, the DNA is TGTGCCAGCAGCTTGGGCCGCTACGAGCAGTACTTC.

The chain uses TRBV27 and TRBJ2-1; 9 bases map to TRBD1. J lost 7 bases, V lost 2 bases, and 6 bases had no gene match. Germline CDR1 MNHEY, CDR2 SMNVEV (reference sequence). The CDR3 totals 15 residues. Written as DNA, the CDR3 is TGTGCCAGCAGTTTAACGGGACAGGGTAGAAATGAGCAGTTCTTC. This codes for CASSLTGQGRNEQFF.